This T cell receptor beta chain was documented in a study of early stage breast cancer tumors. Whole-study context: Seven to nine ER+/PR+/HER2- tumors were invasive ductal; a few were invasive lobular. Study-wide results and limits: Bulk DNA sequencing of unsorted cells missed chain pairing and markers.

Regarding this clone: The antigen remains undetermined.

Germline loops: CDR1 SGHNT, CDR2 YENEEA. V gave up 2 bases and J gave up 1 base, with 8 bases separating them. The CDR3 extends over 14 amino acids. Clones were read by immunoSEQ multiplex PCR, and TCRdb kept only the in-frame ones, dropping some. The sample holds around 20,000 clones, about 86% seen once. The sequence was obtained from a person aged 70 to 85 with breast cancer. The V call is TRBV11-3, the J call TRBJ1-1; D call uncertain. Sequenced sample: blood. The CDR3 reads CASSLLGENTEAFF. The CDR3 bases are TGTGCCAGCAGCTTATTGGGAGAGAACACTGAAGCTTTCTTT. Supplemented by reference TRBV11-3 and TRBJ1-1, the full variable domain reads EAGVVQSPRYKIIEKKQPVAFWCNPISGHNTLYWYLQNLGQGPELLIRYENEEAVDDSQLPKDRFSAERLKGVDSTLKIQPAELGDSAVYLCASSLLGENTEAFFGQGTRLTVV.